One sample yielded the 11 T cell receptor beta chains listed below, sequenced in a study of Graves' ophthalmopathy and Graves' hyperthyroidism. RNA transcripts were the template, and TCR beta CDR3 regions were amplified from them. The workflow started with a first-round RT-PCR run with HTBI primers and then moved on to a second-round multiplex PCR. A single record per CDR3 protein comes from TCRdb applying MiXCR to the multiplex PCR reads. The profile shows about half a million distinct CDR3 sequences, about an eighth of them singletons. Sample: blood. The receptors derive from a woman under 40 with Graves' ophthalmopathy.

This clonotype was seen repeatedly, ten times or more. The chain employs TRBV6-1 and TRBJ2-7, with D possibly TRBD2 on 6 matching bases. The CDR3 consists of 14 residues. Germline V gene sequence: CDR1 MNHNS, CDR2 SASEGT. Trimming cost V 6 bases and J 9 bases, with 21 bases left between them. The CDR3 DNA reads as TGTGCCAGCAGCCTTGGACCAGACGGGGGTTGGCAGTACTTC. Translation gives CASSLGPDGGWQYF.

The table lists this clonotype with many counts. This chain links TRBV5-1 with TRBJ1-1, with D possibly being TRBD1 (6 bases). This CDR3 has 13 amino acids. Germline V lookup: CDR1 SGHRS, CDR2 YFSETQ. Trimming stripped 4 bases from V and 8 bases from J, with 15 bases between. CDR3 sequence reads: CASSPLSGTEAFF. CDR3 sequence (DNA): TGCGCCAGCAGCCCCCTTTCCGGGACAGAAGCTTTCTTT.

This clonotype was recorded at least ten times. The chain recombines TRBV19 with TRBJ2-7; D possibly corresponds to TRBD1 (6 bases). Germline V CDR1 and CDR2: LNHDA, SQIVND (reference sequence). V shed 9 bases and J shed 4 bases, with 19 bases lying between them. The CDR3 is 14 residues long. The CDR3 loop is CASSRDTTSYEQYF. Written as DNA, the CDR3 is TGTGCCAGCTCTCGGGACACAACTTCATACGAGCAGTACTTC.

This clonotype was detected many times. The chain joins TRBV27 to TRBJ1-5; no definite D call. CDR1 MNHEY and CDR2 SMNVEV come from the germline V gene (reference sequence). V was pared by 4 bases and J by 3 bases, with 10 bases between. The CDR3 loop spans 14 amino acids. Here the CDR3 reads CASSSPYLNQPQHF. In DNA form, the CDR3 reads TGTGCCAGCAGTTCCCCCTACCTCAATCAGCCCCAGCATTTT.

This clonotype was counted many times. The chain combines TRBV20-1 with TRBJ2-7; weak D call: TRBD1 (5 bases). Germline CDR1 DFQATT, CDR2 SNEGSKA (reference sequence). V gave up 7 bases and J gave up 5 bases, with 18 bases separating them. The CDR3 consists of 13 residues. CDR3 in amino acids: CSGRIQGTHEQYF. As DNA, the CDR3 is TGCAGTGGTCGAATTCAGGGTACCCACGAGCAGTACTTC.

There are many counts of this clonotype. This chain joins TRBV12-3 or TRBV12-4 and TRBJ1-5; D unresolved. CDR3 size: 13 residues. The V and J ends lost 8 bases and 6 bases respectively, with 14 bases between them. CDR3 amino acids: CASVSSSSQPQHF. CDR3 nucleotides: TGTGCCAGCGTAAGTTCGTCCAGTCAGCCCCAGCATTTT.

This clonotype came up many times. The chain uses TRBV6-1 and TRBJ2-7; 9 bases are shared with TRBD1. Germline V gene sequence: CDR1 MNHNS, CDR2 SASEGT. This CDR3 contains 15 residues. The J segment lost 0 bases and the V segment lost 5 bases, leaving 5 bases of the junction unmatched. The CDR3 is CASSTGQGSSYEQYF. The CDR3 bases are TGTGCCAGCAGTACGGGACAGGGAAGCTCCTACGAGCAGTACTTC.

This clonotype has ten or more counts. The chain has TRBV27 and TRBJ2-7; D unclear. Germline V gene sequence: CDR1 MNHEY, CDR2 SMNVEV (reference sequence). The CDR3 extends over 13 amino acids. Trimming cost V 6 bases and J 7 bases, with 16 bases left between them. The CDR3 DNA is TGTGCCAGCAGCCGAGCATCCTCCTCGGAGCAGTACTTC. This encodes CASSRASSSEQYF.

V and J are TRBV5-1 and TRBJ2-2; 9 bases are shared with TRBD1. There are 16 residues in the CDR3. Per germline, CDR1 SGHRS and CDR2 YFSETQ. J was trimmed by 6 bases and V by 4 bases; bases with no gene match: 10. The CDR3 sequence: CASSLRDRASAGELFF. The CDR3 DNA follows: TGCGCCAGCAGCCTCCGGGACAGGGCGTCCGCCGGGGAGCTGTTTTTT.

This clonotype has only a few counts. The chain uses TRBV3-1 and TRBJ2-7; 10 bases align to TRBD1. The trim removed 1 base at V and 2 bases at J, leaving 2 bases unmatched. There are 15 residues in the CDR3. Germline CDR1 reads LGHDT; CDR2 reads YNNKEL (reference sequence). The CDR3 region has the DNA TGTGCCAGCAGCCAAGGGGACAGGGGCCCCTACGAGCAGTACTTC. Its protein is CASSQGDRGPYEQYF.

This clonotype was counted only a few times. CDR3 coding DNA: TGTGCCAGCTCAGGATCCAGGGACACTGAAGCTTTCTTT. The encoded protein is CASSGSRDTEAFF. The V gene is TRBV18, the J gene TRBJ1-1; D is perhaps TRBD1 (5 bases). The V and J ends lost 5 bases and 3 bases respectively, with 10 bases between them. Germline CDR1 is KGHSH and CDR2 is LQKENI. There are 13 residues in the CDR3.